These 22 T cell receptor beta chains originate from one sample sequenced in a study of Graves' ophthalmopathy and Graves' hyperthyroidism. The TCR beta CDR3 regions underwent amplification from RNA transcripts. Scientists carried out first-round RT-PCR using HTBI primers and then a second-round multiplex PCR. TCRdb analysed the multiplex PCR reads with MiXCR anew, one entry per CDR3 protein. Among 360,000 or so distinct CDR3 sequences listed, about a sixth were seen once. The sequencing input was peripheral blood. These receptors all stem from a woman between 18 and 29 years old with Graves' ophthalmopathy.

This clonotype was seen ten or more times. The chain carries TRBV11-2 and TRBJ2-3, with 8 bases fitting TRBD2. This CDR3 has 15 amino acids. V shed 1 base, J shed 5 bases, and the junction held 5 bases outside the gene matches. In germline, CDR1 is SGHAT, CDR2 FQNNGV. CDR3 sequence reads: CASSLVRGGLDTQYF. CDR3 sequence (DNA): TGTGCCAGCAGCTTAGTACGGGGGGGCCTAGATACGCAGTATTTT.

At least ten counts were recorded for this clonotype. The chain recombines TRBV5-1 with TRBJ1-6, with unresolved D. V was pared by 7 bases and J by 6 bases, with 14 bases between. Germline loops: CDR1 SGHRS, CDR2 YFSETQ. The CDR3 covers 14 residues. CDR3 in amino acids: CASGSGRGNSPLHF. The CDR3 DNA follows: TGCGCCAGCGGCAGTGGACGGGGTAATTCACCCCTCCACTTT. Drawing the rest from reference TRBV5-1 and TRBJ1-6, the complete variable domain is KAGVTQTPRYLIKTRGQQVTLSCSPISGHRSVSWYQQTPGQGLQFLFEYFSETQRNKGNFPGRFSGRQFSNSRSEMNVSTLELGDSALYLCASGSGRGNSPLHFGNGTRLTVT.

This clonotype has only a few counts. This chain joins TRBV6-5 and TRBJ1-2; D is unresolved. The ends were cut back, 4 bases at V and 1 base at J, with 10 bases in the middle. Germline V CDR1 and CDR2: MNHEY, SVGAGI. The CDR3 has 14 residues. The CDR3 coding sequence is TGTGCCAGCAGTTTTTGGCCAAGTAACTATGGCTACACCTTC. It codes for CASSFWPSNYGYTF.

Many counts were recorded for this clonotype. The rearrangement uses TRBV11-2 and TRBJ1-2; D ambiguous. This CDR3 contains 12 residues. The germline CDR1 and CDR2 sequences are SGHAT and FQNNGV. V lost 0 bases and J lost 8, with 7 bases in between. CDR3 in amino acids: CASSLDGEGYTF. DNA of the CDR3: TGTGCCAGCAGCTTAGACGGGGAGGGCTACACCTTC.

At least ten counts were recorded for this clonotype. The chain uses TRBV20-1 and TRBJ2-5; D possibly corresponds to TRBD1 (7 bases). Germline CDR1 DFQATT, CDR2 SNEGSKA (reference sequence). The CDR3 totals 16 residues. Trimming removed 4 bases from V and 7 bases from J, with 25 bases in between. The CDR3 reads CSATKPGGSHGGTQYF. The CDR3 DNA follows: TGCAGTGCTACCAAGCCAGGGGGAAGCCACGGGGGGACCCAGTACTTC.

Concerning this clonotype itself: The conserved closing phenylalanine or tryptophan is absent in this CDR3, likely reflecting a read error. The genes are TRBV20-1 and TRBJ2-7, with D maybe TRBD1 (5 bases). Trimming removed 6 bases from V and 2 bases from J, with 11 bases in between. The CDR3 has 12 residues. Germline V gene lookup returns CDR1 DFQATT and CDR2 SNEGSKA (reference sequence). The CDR3 sequence: CSALKGTYEQYS. The CDR3 DNA reads as TGCAGTGCGTTGAAGGGGACCTACGAGCAGTACTCC.

This clonotype was observed at least ten times. This chain joins TRBV20-1 and TRBJ2-2; no clear D. Germline values: CDR1 DFQATT, CDR2 SNEGSKA (reference sequence). Trimming stripped 0 bases from V and 6 bases from J, with 8 bases between. The CDR3 is 13 residues long. CDR3 DNA sequence: TGCAGTGCTAGAGATTTTCGAGCCGGGGAGCTGTTTTTT. Residues: CSARDFRAGELFF.

This clonotype has ten or more counts. The chain joins TRBV15 to TRBJ1-5, with TRBD1 identical over 8 bases. Trimming removed 3 bases from V and 0 bases from J; junction bases left unmatched: 10. The CDR3 spans 18 residues. Germline lookup yields CDR1 LNHNV and CDR2 YYDKDF (reference sequence). DNA for the CDR3: TGTGCCACCAGCAGCGAAACCAGGGGGCTGTATAGCAATCAGCCCCAGCATTTT. Translation gives CATSSETRGLYSNQPQHF.

Ten or more counts support this clonotype. The V call is TRBV20-1, the J call TRBJ2-7, with a weak D call TRBD2 (6 bases). Deletions cut 2 bases from V and 0 bases from J, with 11 bases between. Germline CDR1 reads DFQATT; CDR2 reads SNEGSKA (reference sequence). There are 14 residues in the CDR3. CDR3 region: CSARWGLSSYEQYF. As DNA, the CDR3 is TGCAGTGCTAGATGGGGACTGAGCTCCTACGAGCAGTACTTC.

This clonotype was seen repeatedly, ten times or more. The V gene is TRBV9, the J gene TRBJ1-2; no clear D. The CDR3 length is 14 residues. The V gene's germline CDR1 is SGDLS and CDR2 YYNGEE. Trimming shortened V by 4 bases and J by 3 bases, and 13 bases separated the two germline ends. In DNA, the CDR3 is TGTGCCAGCAGCCCTGAAGCTCTTGACTATGGCTACACCTTC. This sequence encodes CASSPEALDYGYTF.

This clonotype has a count of ten or more. V and J are TRBV20-1 and TRBJ1-6; 8 nucleotides line up with TRBD1. The length of the CDR3 is 15 residues. Germline lookup yields CDR1 DFQATT and CDR2 SNEGSKA (reference sequence). After removal of 1 base from V and 9 bases from J, the junction contained 8 bases not matched to a gene. The CDR3 reads CSARVQTGVGSPLHF. The CDR3 nucleotides are TGCAGTGCTAGAGTTCAGACAGGGGTCGGTTCACCCCTCCACTTT.

This chain connects TRBV12-3 or TRBV12-4 to TRBJ2-5, with 9 bases aligning to TRBD1. This CDR3 is built from 15 residues. Trimming at V came to 6 bases and at J to 5 bases, leaving 10 bases not matched to a gene. The CDR3 reads CASRQDRGGFETQYF. CDR3 DNA: TGTGCCAGCAGACAGGACAGGGGAGGTTTTGAGACCCAGTACTTC.

This clonotype was seen many times. The chain links TRBV18 to TRBJ2-7, with D possibly TRBD1 on 5 matching bases. The germline V gene encodes CDR1 KGHSH and CDR2 LQKENI. The CDR3 has 13 amino acids. The germline V and J ends were trimmed by 2 bases and 6 bases, with 11 bases remaining between them. The CDR3 is CASSPTARAEQYF. CDR3 nucleotide sequence: TGTGCCAGCTCACCAACGGCCAGGGCCGAGCAGTACTTC.

This clonotype was seen ten or more times. The CDR3 loop reads CASSSGGAGEQYF. CDR3 bases: TGTGCCAGCAGTTCAGGGGGCGCGGGGGAGCAGTACTTC. J is TRBJ2-7 and V is TRBV28; 8 bases are shared with TRBD1. V gave up 4 bases and J gave up 7 bases; unmatched junction bases: 6. Germline lookup yields CDR1 MDHEN and CDR2 SYDVKM. The CDR3 has 13 residues.

The table lists this clonotype with a few counts. The chain has TRBV18 and TRBJ2-7; TRBD2 agrees at 10 bases. There are 17 residues in the CDR3. Germline V gene lookup returns CDR1 KGHSH and CDR2 LQKENI. V lost 2 bases and J lost 4; bases outside the gene matches: 11. This CDR3 is CASSPKASGGYIYEQYF. The CDR3 DNA reads as TGTGCCAGCTCACCAAAGGCTAGCGGGGGTTATATATACGAGCAGTACTTC.

This clonotype has a count of ten or more. The genes are TRBV27 and TRBJ2-7; 14 bases line up with TRBD2. Losses at the gene ends were 4 bases for V and 7 bases for J; bases not matched to a gene: 9. The length of the CDR3 is 16 residues. Per the germline V gene, CDR1 is MNHEY and CDR2 is SMNVEV (reference sequence). The CDR3 loop is CASSSRTSGRPREQYF. DNA for the CDR3: TGTGCCAGCAGTTCACGGACTAGCGGGAGGCCAAGAGAGCAGTACTTC.

Comments on this clonotype: A single base separates this from a much larger clone, so it may be a read error. Written as DNA, the CDR3 is TGCGCCAGCAGCTTTGACCCCAGGGGTTTGACACACGAGCAGTACTTC. Protein: CASSFDPRGLTHEQYF. This sequence joins TRBV5-1 and TRBJ2-7, with D perhaps TRBD1 (6 bases). This CDR3 is built from 16 residues. Per the germline V gene, CDR1 is SGHRS and CDR2 is YFSETQ. V was pared by 2 bases and J by 5 bases, with 20 bases between.

This clonotype appeared many times. This chain links TRBV12-3 or TRBV12-4 with TRBJ1-1; D gene ambiguous. The CDR3 has 13 residues. The V end was cut by 6 bases, the J end by 0 bases, with 8 bases between. The CDR3, as DNA: TGTGCCAGCAGCTTAACCCTGAACACTGAAGCTTTCTTT. This encodes CASSLTLNTEAFF.

This clonotype was found a few times. This chain connects TRBV12-3 or TRBV12-4 to TRBJ2-2; TRBD2 is a possible D gene (5 bases). The CDR3 length is 16 residues. Trimming took 4 bases from V and 1 from J, leaving 13 bases between them. DNA of the CDR3: TGTGCCAGCAGTTCACGGACTCACGTGAACACCGGGGAGCTGTTTTTT. Translation: CASSSRTHVNTGELFF.

This clonotype was seen a few times. In DNA, the CDR3 is TGTGCCAGCAGCCCCGCGGGGACAGGGTCACACGAGCAGTACTTC. This translates into CASSPAGTGSHEQYF. The gene calls are TRBV6-1 and TRBJ2-7; TRBD1 matches at 9 bases. Germline V gene data show CDR1 as MNHNS and CDR2 as SASEGT. With V trimmed by 6 bases and J by 5 bases, 11 bases remained unmatched. The CDR3 is 15 amino acids.

The sample holds many counts of this clonotype. The junction departs from germline at one end; a sequencing error may be responsible. The J gene is TRBJ2-2, the V gene TRBV6-5; perhaps TRBD1 as D (5 bases). Per the germline V gene, CDR1 is MNHEY and CDR2 is SVGAGI. This CDR3 has 16 residues. The CDR3 DNA reads as TGTGCCAACAGTTACTCTCAGGGAAGGGGCACCGGGGAGCTGTTTTTT. The encoded protein is CANSYSQGRGTGELFF.

Many counts were recorded for this clonotype. The genes are TRBV5-5 and TRBJ2-7; D is unresolved. Germline values: CDR1 SGHKS, CDR2 YYEKEE (reference sequence). V was cut by 3 bases and J by 0 bases, with 10 bases left in between. This CDR3 comprises 14 residues. CDR3 in amino acids: CASSSRRTSYEQYF. The CDR3 DNA sequence: TGTGCCAGCAGCTCACGACGGACCTCCTACGAGCAGTACTTC.